The clone carrying this T cell receptor (beta chain) occurred once. Its antigen is unknown. This record belongs to a study of radiotherapy plus CTLA-4 blockade in lung cancer. Here immunoSEQ multiplex PCR was the method, and the copy in TCRdb shows in-frame clones only, minus some. The table has roughly 85,000 clones, more than 85% seen once. Germline CDR1 reads ENHRY; CDR2 reads SYGVKD. V dropped 4 bases and J dropped 8 bases, with 17 bases sitting between them. The CDR3 contains 14 residues. Study-wide results and limits: The study found tumor-derived TCR clones expanded in blood after radiotherapy plus ipilimumab. Early blood T cell clone dynamics reportedly forecast response best, with interferon-beta.

Sequenced material: peripheral blood, taken from a patient treated with radiotherapy plus ipilimumab. V and J are TRBV10-3 and TRBJ1-2; D uncertain. The sequence came from a human donor with non-small cell lung cancer that progressed on radiotherapy plus ipilimumab. CDR3 sequence: CAISAGAPVEGYTF. The CDR3, as DNA: TGTGCCATCAGTGCAGGAGCCCCGGTGGAAGGCTACACCTTC.